A selection of T cell receptor beta chains follows, all from one sample in a study of T cells after yellow fever vaccination. In TCRdb, the 5' RACE reads were re-called with MiXCR into one record per CDR3 protein. Of almost 600,000 distinct CDR3 sequences detected, approximately 13% appear once; the ten largest clones hold 11% to 15%. The starting material was PBMCs, obtained on the day of the yellow fever booster vaccination. The origin of the receptors is a young man who received the YFV17D yellow fever vaccine. The CDR3 runs from the conserved cysteine through the conserved F or W. D genes are given only for firm matches. Rows give clone size only sometimes, using once, few, many, or a class for an expanded clone.

clone size | J gene | V gene | D gene | CDR3 protein | CDR3 DNA
- | TRBJ2-3 | TRBV27 | - | CASNTPHRGSDTQYF | TGTGCCAGCAACACCCCACATCGGGGGTCAGATACGCAGTATTTT
- | TRBJ2-7 | TRBV20-1 | TRBD2 | CSANDGLAGGEQYF | TGCAGTGCTAATGACGGGCTAGCGGGAGGCGAGCAGTACTTC
- | TRBJ1-2 | TRBV18 | - | CASSPDQKYGYTF | TGTGCCAGCTCACCTGACCAGAAATATGGCTACACCTTC
few | TRBJ2-7 | TRBV20-1 | TRBD2 | CSATSGIYEQYF | TGCAGTGCGACTAGCGGGATCTACGAGCAGTACTTC
- | TRBJ1-3 | TRBV19 | - | CASSEGRGNTIYF | TGTGCCAGTAGTGAGGGGCGCGGAAACACCATATATTTT
- | TRBJ2-5 | TRBV20-1 | - | CSASGVGETQYF | TGCAGTGCTAGCGGGGTCGGGGAGACCCAGTACTTC
few | TRBJ2-1 | TRBV5-1 | - | CASSPSGQNNEQFF | TGCGCCAGCAGCCCCTCGGGGCAAAACAATGAGCAGTTCTTC
many | TRBJ2-5 | TRBV18 | - | CASSPNQETQYF | TGTGCCAGCTCACCAAACCAAGAGACCCAGTACTTC
few | TRBJ2-3 | TRBV7-6 | - | CASSARLEDTQYF | TGTGCCAGCAGCGCCCGACTGGAAGATACGCAGTATTTT
- | TRBJ2-7 | TRBV20-1 | - | CSARDIRMGYEQYF | TGCAGTGCTAGAGATATTAGGATGGGCTACGAGCAGTACTTC
many | TRBJ2-1 | TRBV29-1 | TRBD2 | CSVGLAGVLRDEQFF | TGCAGCGTGGGACTAGCGGGAGTTCTCCGGGATGAGCAGTTCTTC
few | TRBJ1-1 | TRBV5-5 | - | CASSFVFTSGGTEAFF | TGTGCCAGCAGCTTTGTTTTCACATCGGGAGGTACTGAAGCTTTCTTT
- | TRBJ2-7 | TRBV28 | - | CASTSLVEQYF | TGTGCCAGCACCTCACTGGTGGAGCAGTACTTC
- | TRBJ2-5 | TRBV5-1 | TRBD1 | CASSTGTDFQETQYF | TGCGCCAGCAGCACCGGGACAGATTTCCAAGAGACCCAGTACTTC
- | TRBJ2-3 | TRBV13 | - | CASSLARKGANTQYF | TGTGCCAGCAGCTTAGCCCGGAAGGGTGCCAATACGCAGTATTTT
few | TRBJ2-5 | TRBV20-1 | - | CSASGGPQETQYF | TGCAGTGCTAGTGGTGGCCCACAAGAGACCCAGTACTTC
- | TRBJ2-7 | TRBV6-5 | TRBD2 | CASNLAGGRDEQYF | TGTGCCAGCAATTTAGCGGGAGGGCGCGACGAGCAGTACTTC
many | TRBJ2-7 | TRBV7-2 | - | CASSPSPLSSYEQYF | TGTGCCAGCAGCCCAAGCCCCCTTAGCTCCTACGAGCAGTACTTC
- | TRBJ2-2 | TRBV2 | - | CASIGIPKGKNTGELFF | TGTGCCAGCATCGGGATCCCCAAGGGGAAGAACACCGGGGAGCTGTTTTTT
few | TRBJ1-2 | TRBV27 | - | CASSPRGANYGYTF | TGTGCCAGCAGTCCACGGGGAGCGAACTATGGCTACACCTTC
few | TRBJ2-1 | TRBV11-1 | TRBD2 | CASSLKVAGDLGYYVNEQFF | TGTGCCAGCAGCTTAAAGGTAGCGGGAGACCTTGGCTACTACGTGAATGAGCAGTTCTTC
few | TRBJ1-1 | TRBV19 | TRBD1 | CASNLQGADTEAFF | TGTGCCAGTAACCTACAGGGGGCAGACACTGAAGCTTTCTTT
- | TRBJ1-3 | TRBV7-2 | - | CASSGTGRGTIYF | TGTGCCAGCAGCGGAACGGGACGCGGCACCATATATTTT
few | TRBJ2-1 | TRBV3-1 | - | CASSLKGLSYNEQFF | TGTGCCAGCAGCCTAAAGGGGCTCTCCTACAATGAGCAGTTCTTC
- | TRBJ2-1 | TRBV3-1 | TRBD2 | CASCRTDGRDNEQFF | TGTGCCAGCTGCCGTACTGATGGGAGGGACAATGAGCAGTTCTTC
many | TRBJ1-3 | TRBV5-1 | TRBD1 | CASSFNRDRGNTIYF | TGCGCCAGCAGCTTCAACCGGGACAGGGGAAACACCATATATTTT
- | TRBJ2-2 | TRBV19 | TRBD2 | CASSIWGLAGGTGGELFF | TGTGCCAGTAGTATTTGGGGACTAGCGGGAGGGACTGGCGGGGAGCTGTTTTTT
many | TRBJ1-6 | TRBV5-5 | TRBD1 | CASSQGDSPLHF | TGTGCCAGCAGCCAGGGGGATTCACCCCTCCACTTT
once | TRBJ2-2 | TRBV5-1 | - | CASHPSAGELFF | TGCGCCAGCCACCCAAGCGCCGGGGAGCTGTTTTTT
many | TRBJ2-5 | TRBV5-4 | TRBD1 | CASSLGQGEETQYF | TGTGCCAGCAGTCTCGGACAGGGGGAAGAGACCCAGTACTTC
- | TRBJ1-2 | TRBV9 | TRBD1 | CASSSRYIPGQGNNYGYTF | TGTGCCAGCAGCTCTCGCTATATTCCGGGACAGGGTAACAACTATGGCTACACCTTC
- | TRBJ2-6 | TRBV29-1 | - | CSVGVSGANVLTF | TGCAGCGTTGGCGTCTCTGGGGCCAACGTCCTGACTTTC
many | TRBJ2-1 | TRBV5-5 | TRBD2 | CASRRASGRAYNEQFF | TGTGCCAGCAGACGAGCTAGCGGGAGGGCCTACAATGAGCAGTTCTTC
few | TRBJ2-3 | TRBV27 | TRBD2 | CASRRDYPTDTQYF | TGTGCCAGCAGAAGGGACTATCCCACAGATACGCAGTATTTT
- | TRBJ2-1 | TRBV6-2/TRBV6-3 | TRBD2 | CASSYTGGRYSYEQFF | TGTGCCAGCAGTTATACTGGCGGGAGGTATTCTTATGAGCAGTTCTTC
many | TRBJ2-4 | TRBV12-3/TRBV12-4 | - | CASTFKGASKNIQYF | TGTGCCAGCACCTTTAAAGGCGCTTCCAAAAACATTCAGTACTTC
few | TRBJ2-6 | TRBV4-2 | TRBD2 | CASSQAGGNSGANVLTF | TGTGCCAGCAGCCAAGCGGGAGGGAACTCTGGGGCCAACGTCCTGACTTTC
few | TRBJ2-2 | TRBV12-3/TRBV12-4 | - | CASSQGGMYGELFF | TGTGCCAGCAGTCAGGGGGGGATGTATGGGGAGCTGTTTTTT
many | TRBJ2-1 | TRBV9 | - | CASSVGLGLLDEQFF | TGTGCCAGCAGCGTAGGGCTGGGTCTCCTCGATGAGCAGTTCTTC
few | TRBJ2-2 | TRBV5-1 | - | CASSLGHTGTGELFF | TGCGCCAGCAGTTTGGGACATACAGGCACCGGGGAGCTGTTTTTT
few | TRBJ1-5 | TRBV27 | - | CASSPRAFFRYQPQHF | TGTGCCAGCAGTCCCCGAGCCTTTTTTAGGTATCAGCCCCAGCATTTT
few | TRBJ2-3 | TRBV15 | - | CATGRSTDTQYF | TGTGCCACCGGTAGATCCACAGATACGCAGTATTTT
few | TRBJ2-7 | TRBV5-1 | - | CASSWGILADDGEQYF | TGCGCCAGCAGCTGGGGGATCTTAGCTGACGATGGCGAGCAGTACTTC
few | TRBJ2-1 | TRBV6-2/TRBV6-3 | - | CASVWGPPYNEQFF | TGTGCCAGCGTTTGGGGGCCCCCCTACAATGAGCAGTTCTTC
- | TRBJ2-5 | TRBV7-9 | - | CASSFYSVGETQYF | TGTGCCAGCAGCTTTTACTCTGTTGGAGAGACCCAGTACTTC
few | TRBJ2-7 | TRBV20-1 | - | CSAIIVERDRYEQYF | TGCAGTGCTATTATCGTCGAGCGGGACAGGTACGAGCAGTACTTC
many | TRBJ2-7 | TRBV7-8 | TRBD1 | CASSPVDRGVGEQYF | TGTGCCAGCAGCCCGGTGGACAGGGGCGTTGGGGAGCAGTACTTC
- | TRBJ2-7 | TRBV20-1 | TRBD1 | CSAKDRVKVSYEQYF | TGCAGTGCTAAAGACAGGGTAAAAGTTAGCTACGAGCAGTACTTC
few | TRBJ2-5 | TRBV20-1 | - | CSARVASQETQYF | TGCAGTGCTAGAGTGGCGTCCCAAGAGACCCAGTACTTC
- | TRBJ1-2 | TRBV19 | - | CASSISGDGYTF | TGTGCCAGTTCCATATCGGGTGATGGCTACACCTTC
few | TRBJ2-2 | TRBV6-5 | - | CASSYLTVFNTGELFF | TGTGCCAGCAGTTACCTGACAGTTTTCAACACCGGGGAGCTGTTTTTT